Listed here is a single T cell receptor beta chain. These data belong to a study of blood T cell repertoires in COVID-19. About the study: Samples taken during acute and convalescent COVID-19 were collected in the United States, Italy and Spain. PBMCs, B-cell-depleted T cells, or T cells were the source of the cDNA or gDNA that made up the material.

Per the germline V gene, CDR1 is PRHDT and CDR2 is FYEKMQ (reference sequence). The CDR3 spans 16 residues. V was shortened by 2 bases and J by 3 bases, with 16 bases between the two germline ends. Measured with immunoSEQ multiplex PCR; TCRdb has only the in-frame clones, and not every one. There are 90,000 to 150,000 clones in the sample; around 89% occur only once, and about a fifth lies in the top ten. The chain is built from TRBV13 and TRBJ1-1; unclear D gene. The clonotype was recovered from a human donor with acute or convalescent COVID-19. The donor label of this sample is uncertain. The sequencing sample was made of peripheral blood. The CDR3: CASSLTLPDWDTEAFF. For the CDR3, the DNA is TGTGCCAGCAGCTTAACACTTCCCGACTGGGACACTGAAGCTTTCTTT.